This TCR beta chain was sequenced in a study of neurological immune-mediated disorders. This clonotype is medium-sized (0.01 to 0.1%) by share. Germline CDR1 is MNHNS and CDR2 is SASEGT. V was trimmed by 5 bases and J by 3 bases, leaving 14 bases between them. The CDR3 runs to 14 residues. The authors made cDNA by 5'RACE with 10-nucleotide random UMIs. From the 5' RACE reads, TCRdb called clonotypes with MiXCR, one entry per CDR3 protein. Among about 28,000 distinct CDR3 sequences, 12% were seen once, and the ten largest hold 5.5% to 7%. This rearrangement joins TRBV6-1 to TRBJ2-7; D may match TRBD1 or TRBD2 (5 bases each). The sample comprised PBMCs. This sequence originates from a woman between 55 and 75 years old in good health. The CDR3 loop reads CASSPRGTVYEQYF. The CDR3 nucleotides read TGTGCCAGCAGTCCCCGTGGGACCGTCTACGAGCAGTACTTC.